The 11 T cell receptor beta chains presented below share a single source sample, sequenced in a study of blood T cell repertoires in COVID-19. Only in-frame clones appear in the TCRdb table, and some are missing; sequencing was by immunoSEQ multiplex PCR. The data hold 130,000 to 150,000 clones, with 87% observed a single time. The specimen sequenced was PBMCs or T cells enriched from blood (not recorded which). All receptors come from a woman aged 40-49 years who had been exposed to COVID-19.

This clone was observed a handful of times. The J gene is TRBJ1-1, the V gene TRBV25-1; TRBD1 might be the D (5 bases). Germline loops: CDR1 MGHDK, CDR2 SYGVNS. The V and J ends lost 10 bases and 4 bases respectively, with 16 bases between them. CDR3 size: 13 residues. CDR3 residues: CATPAGRGTEAFF. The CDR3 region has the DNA TGTGCCACCCCGGCAGGGAGGGGCACTGAAGCTTTCTTT.

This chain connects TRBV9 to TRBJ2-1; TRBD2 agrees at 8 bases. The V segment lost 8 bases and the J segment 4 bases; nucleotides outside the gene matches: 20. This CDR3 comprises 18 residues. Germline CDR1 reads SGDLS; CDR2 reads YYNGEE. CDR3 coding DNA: TGTGCCAGTTCGAACCTGGTAGCGGGGAGACCCTTATACAATGAGCAGTTCTTC. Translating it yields CASSNLVAGRPLYNEQFF.

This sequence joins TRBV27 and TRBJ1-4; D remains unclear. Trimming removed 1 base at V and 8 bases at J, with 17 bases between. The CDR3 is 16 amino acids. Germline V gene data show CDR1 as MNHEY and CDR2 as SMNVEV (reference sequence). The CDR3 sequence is CASSLFGSSLEEKLFF. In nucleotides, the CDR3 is TGTGCCAGCAGTTTATTCGGGTCGTCGCTGGAGGAAAAACTGTTTTTT.

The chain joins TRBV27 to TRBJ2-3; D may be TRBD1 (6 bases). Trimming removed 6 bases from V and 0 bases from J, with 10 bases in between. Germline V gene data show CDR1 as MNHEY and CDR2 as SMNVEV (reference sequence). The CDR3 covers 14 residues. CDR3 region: CASRWTASTDTQYF. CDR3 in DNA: TGTGCCAGCAGGTGGACAGCTAGCACAGATACGCAGTATTTT.

In DNA form, the CDR3 reads TGTGCCAGCAGTGAAGCAGCAGGGGGCCACTCTGGAAACACCATATATTTT. Amino acid sequence: CASSEAAGGHSGNTIYF. The rearrangement uses TRBV6-1 and TRBJ1-3, with TRBD1 matching 8 bases. J lost 0 bases, V lost 0 bases, and 4 bases had no gene match. CDR1 and CDR2 from the germline V gene are MNHNS and SASEGT. The CDR3 runs to 17 residues.

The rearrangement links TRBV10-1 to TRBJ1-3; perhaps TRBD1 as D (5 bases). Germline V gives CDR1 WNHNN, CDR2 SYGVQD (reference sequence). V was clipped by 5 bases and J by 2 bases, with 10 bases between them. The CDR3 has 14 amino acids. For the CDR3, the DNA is TGCGCCAGCAGTCCGGGGGGTCCTGGAAACACCATATATTTT. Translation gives CASSPGGPGNTIYF.

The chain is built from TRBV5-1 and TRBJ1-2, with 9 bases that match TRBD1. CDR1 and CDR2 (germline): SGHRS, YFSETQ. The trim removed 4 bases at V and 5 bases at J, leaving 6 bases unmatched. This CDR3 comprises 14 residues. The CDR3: CASSPTGGGYGYTF. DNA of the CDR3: TGCGCCAGCAGCCCCACAGGGGGCGGGTATGGCTACACCTTC. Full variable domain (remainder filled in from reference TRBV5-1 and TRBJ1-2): KAGVTQTPRYLIKTRGQQVTLSCSPISGHRSVSWYQQTPGQGLQFLFEYFSETQRNKGNFPGRFSGRQFSNSRSEMNVSTLELGDSALYLCASSPTGGGYGYTFGSGTRLTVV.

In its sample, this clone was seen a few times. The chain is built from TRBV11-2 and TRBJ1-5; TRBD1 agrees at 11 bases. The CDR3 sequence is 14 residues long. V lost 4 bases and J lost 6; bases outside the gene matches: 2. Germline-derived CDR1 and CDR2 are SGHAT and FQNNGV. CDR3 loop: CASSWTGGGQPQHF. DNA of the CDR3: TGTGCCAGCAGCTGGACAGGGGGCGGTCAGCCCCAGCATTTT.

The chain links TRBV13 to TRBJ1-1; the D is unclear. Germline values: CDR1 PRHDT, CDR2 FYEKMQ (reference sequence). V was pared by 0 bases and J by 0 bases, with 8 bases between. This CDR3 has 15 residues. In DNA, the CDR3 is TGTGCCAGCAGCTTAGGCGTAGCTATGAACACTGAAGCTTTCTTT. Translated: CASSLGVAMNTEAFF.

CDR3 nucleotides: TGTGCCAGCTCGTATCTACAGGGGGGCACTGAAGCTTTCTTT. It is translated as CASSYLQGGTEAFF. The J gene is TRBJ1-1, the V gene TRBV18, with 8 bases lining up with TRBD1. Per germline, CDR1 KGHSH and CDR2 LQKENI. This CDR3 contains 14 residues. The ends lost 6 bases at V and 4 bases at J; junction bases unmatched: 7.

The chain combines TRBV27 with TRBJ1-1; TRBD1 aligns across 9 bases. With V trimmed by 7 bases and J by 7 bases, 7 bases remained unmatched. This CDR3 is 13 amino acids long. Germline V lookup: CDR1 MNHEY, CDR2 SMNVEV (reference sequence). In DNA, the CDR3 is TGTGCCAGCACGACAGGGGGGGTAGGTGAAGCTTTCTTT. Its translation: CASTTGGVGEAFF.